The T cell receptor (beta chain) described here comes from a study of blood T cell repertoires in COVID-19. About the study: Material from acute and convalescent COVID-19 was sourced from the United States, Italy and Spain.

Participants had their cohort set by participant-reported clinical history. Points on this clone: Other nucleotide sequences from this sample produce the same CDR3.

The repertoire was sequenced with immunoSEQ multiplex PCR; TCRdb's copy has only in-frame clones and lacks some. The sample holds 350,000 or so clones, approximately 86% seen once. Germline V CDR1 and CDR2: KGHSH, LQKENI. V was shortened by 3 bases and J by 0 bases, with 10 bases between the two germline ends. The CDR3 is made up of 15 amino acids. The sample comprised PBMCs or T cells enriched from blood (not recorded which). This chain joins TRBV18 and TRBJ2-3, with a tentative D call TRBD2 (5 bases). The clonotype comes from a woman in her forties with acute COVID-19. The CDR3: CASSPLSGSTDTQYF. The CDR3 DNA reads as TGTGCCAGCTCACCGTTAAGCGGAAGCACAGATACGCAGTATTTT.